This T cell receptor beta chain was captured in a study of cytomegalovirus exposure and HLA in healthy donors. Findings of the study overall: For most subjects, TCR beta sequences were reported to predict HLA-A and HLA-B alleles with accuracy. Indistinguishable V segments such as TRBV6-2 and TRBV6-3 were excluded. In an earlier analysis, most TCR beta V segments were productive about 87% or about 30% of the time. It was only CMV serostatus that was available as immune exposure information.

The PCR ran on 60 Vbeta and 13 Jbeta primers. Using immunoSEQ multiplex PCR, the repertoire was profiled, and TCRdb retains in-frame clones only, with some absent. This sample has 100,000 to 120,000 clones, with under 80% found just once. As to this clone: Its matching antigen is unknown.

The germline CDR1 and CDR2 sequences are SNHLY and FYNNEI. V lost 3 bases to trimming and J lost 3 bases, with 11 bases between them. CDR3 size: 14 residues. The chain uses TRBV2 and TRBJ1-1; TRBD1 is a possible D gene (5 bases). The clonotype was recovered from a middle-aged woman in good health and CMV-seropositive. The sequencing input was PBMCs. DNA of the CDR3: TGTGCCAGCAGTGATCAGGGTTCGGACACTGAAGCTTTCTTT. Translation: CASSDQGSDTEAFF. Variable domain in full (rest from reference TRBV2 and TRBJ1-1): EPEVTQTPSHQVTQMGQEVILRCVPISNHLYFYWYRQILGQKVEFLVSFYNNEISEKSEIFDDQFSVERPDGSNFTLKIRSTKLEDSAMYFCASSDQGSDTEAFFGQGTRLTVV.